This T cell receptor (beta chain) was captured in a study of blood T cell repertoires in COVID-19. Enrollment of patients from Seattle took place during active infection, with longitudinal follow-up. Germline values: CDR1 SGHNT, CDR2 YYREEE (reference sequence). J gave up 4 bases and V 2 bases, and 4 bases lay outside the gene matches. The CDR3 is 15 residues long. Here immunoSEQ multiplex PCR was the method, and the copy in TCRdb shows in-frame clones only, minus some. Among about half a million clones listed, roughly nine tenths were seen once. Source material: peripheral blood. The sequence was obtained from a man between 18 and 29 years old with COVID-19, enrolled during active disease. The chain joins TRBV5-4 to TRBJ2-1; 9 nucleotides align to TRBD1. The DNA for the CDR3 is TGTGCCAGCAGCTTCACGGGACAGGGATACAATGAGCAGTTCTTC. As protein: CASSFTGQGYNEQFF.